Listed below are T cell receptor beta chains from one sample, sequenced in a study of blood T cell repertoires in COVID-19. Using immunoSEQ multiplex PCR, the repertoire was profiled, and TCRdb retains in-frame clones only, with some absent. The sample records a few hundred thousand clones, 70% to 90% being singletons. Sequenced material: peripheral blood. All receptors come from a human donor in a cohort sampled during active COVID-19. CDR3s include the opening cysteine and the closing phenylalanine or tryptophan.

j_call	v_call	cdr3_aa
TRBJ2-1	TRBV3-1/TRBV3-2	CASSQDLASRNEQFF
TRBJ2-7	TRBV4-1	CASSQERPSGSRYEQYF
TRBJ2-1	TRBV5-1	CASSFRDYLNSYNEQFF
TRBJ1-1	TRBV5-1	CASSLDPGTNTEAFF
TRBJ1-2	TRBV27	CASSLSGQGIRYTF
TRBJ2-7	TRBV24-1	CATSDQGYEQYF
TRBJ2-2	TRBV6-5	CAIALQENTGELFF
TRBJ2-1	TRBV7-3	CASSPSGVAGVNEQFF
TRBJ1-2	TRBV5-6	CASSLGASYGYTF
TRBJ2-7	TRBV19	CASSRGQTSSQTIGEQYF
TRBJ1-5	TRBV7-2	CASSLVGGTVGQPQHF
TRBJ1-2	TRBV27	CASSSRRPPVGYTF
TRBJ1-4	TRBV6-5	CASSSGTNFNEKLFF
TRBJ1-1	TRBV2	CASNQLAGNTEAFF
TRBJ1-2	TRBV14	CASSQEVVSGYTF
TRBJ1-1	TRBV3-1/TRBV3-2	CASSQAHGGGHMNTEAFF
TRBJ2-7	TRBV7-9	CASSHQIGGSYEQYF
TRBJ2-7	TRBV7-6	CASSQGLAGADEQYF
TRBJ2-7	TRBV7-8	CASSPRCASGGIQYEQYF
TRBJ2-1	TRBV6-5	CASSYGGTRNEQFF
TRBJ2-7	TRBV4-1	CASSQPGQGIYEQYF
TRBJ1-3	TRBV6-5	CASSSLYVPGNTIYF
TRBJ2-3	TRBV4-2	CASSQVGTSGSDTQYF
TRBJ2-7	TRBV4-2	CASSPGLFGYEQYF
TRBJ1-1	TRBV29-1	CSVERGRAFF
TRBJ1-3	TRBV6-6	CASTDGGSGNTIYF
TRBJ2-1	TRBV10-3	CATSSFFNEQFF
TRBJ1-2	TRBV10-2	CASSRTGVDGYTF
TRBJ1-2	TRBV7-9	CASSDTGYTYGYTF
TRBJ1-2	TRBV28	CASGTGGPIYGYTF
TRBJ2-2	TRBV2	CASSGATGELFF
TRBJ2-2	TRBV6-5	CASKGAYTGELFF
TRBJ2-7	TRBV10-3	CAIRGTGSLYEQYF
TRBJ2-4	TRBV27	CASRTGQLRTKNIQYF
TRBJ2-7	TRBV5-5	CASSLGAGRNEQYF
TRBJ1-2	TRBV5-1	CASSISTGQTYGYTF
TRBJ2-7	TRBV5-1	CASSLGGGREQYF
TRBJ1-2	TRBV27	CASSLGFGAGRGGYTF
TRBJ2-6	TRBV3-1/TRBV3-2	CASSPRTAGANVLTF
TRBJ1-1	TRBV6-6	CASSYPENTEAFF
TRBJ1-2	TRBV12-3/TRBV12-4	CASGQGVTKGYTF
TRBJ2-7	TRBV7-8	CASSLGGLAAYEQYF
TRBJ1-2	TRBV28	CASSLIWGGGYTF
TRBJ1-4	TRBV27	CASRGQSPKLFF
TRBJ1-5	TRBV7-2	CASSLQMEQNQPQHF
TRBJ2-1	TRBV5-6	CASSWRRAPSYNEQFF
TRBJ1-2	TRBV3-1/TRBV3-2	CASSQDLDRFTF
TRBJ2-2	TRBV25-1	CASSVSVAGEITGELFF
TRBJ1-1	TRBV2	CASSEIGTVVVPFF
TRBJ1-5	TRBV9	CASSVGTSGNQPQHF
TRBJ2-2	TRBV6-4	CASRATNTGELFF
TRBJ2-4	TRBV3-1/TRBV3-2	CASSLGTVDIQYF
TRBJ2-4	TRBV2	CASSEETGNIQYF
TRBJ1-5	TRBV5-8	CASRQREPQHF
TRBJ1-1	TRBV7-2	CASSFSQGNTEAFF
TRBJ1-6	TRBV6-1	CASSQQGTDSPLHF
TRBJ2-7	TRBV11-2	CASSPRTSGAVYEQYF
TRBJ2-5	TRBV5-1	CASSLFPSGGWETQYF
TRBJ2-7	TRBV2	CASLQGYEQYF